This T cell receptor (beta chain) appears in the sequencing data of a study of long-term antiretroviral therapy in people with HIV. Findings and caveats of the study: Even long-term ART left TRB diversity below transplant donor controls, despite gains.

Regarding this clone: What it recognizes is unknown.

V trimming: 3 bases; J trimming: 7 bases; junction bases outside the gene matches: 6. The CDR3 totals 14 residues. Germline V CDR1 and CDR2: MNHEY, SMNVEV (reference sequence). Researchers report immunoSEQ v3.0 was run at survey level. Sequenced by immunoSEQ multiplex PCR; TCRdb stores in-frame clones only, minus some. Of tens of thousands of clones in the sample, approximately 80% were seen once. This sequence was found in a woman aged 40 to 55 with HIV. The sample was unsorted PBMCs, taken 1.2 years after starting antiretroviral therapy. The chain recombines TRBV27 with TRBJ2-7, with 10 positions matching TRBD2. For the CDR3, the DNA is TGTGCCAGCAGTTTTACTAGCGGGACGGGGGAGCAGTACTTC. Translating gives CASSFTSGTGEQYF.